This section outlines one T cell receptor beta chain sequence together with its context. Its antigen is currently not known. Base-call qualities are not available, and no considerably larger clone is one nucleotide away. CDR1 and CDR2 were assigned from the germline V gene (reference sequence) as SGHNT and YYREEE. The V end gives up 0 bases and the J end 2 bases, leaving 5 bases in the junction not matched to a gene. From cysteine to phenylalanine, the CDR3 is 15 amino acids long. The sequence is cut down to CDR3 DNA, 45 bases in frame from base 1. The time point label here, explained by the study, means: baseline before first vaccination. Vaccinee samples came from UK trials COV001 and COV002, including a single-blind randomized controlled phase 2/3 trial of AZD1222 (ChAdOx1 nCoV-19) in healthy adults. For TCRbeta chain sequencing, PBMC samples were collected from trial participants at day 0 and at day 28 after the second dose.

The CDR3 regions of human TCRbeta chains were analyzed by immunosequencing. The paper's processing steps were these. Repertoire TCRs were matched against a reference library of SARS-CoV-2-specific TCRs generated with the MIRA antigen-specificity platform. Breadth was defined as the fraction of unique TCRs that were SARS-CoV-2-associated. Depth was defined as the fraction of total T cells that were SARS-CoV-2-associated. Using the MIRA data, every spike-specific TCR was mapped to the spike region that the TCR reacted to and assigned to either a CD4 or a CD8 class. Log10-transformed breadth and depth values were compared by one-way ANOVA with Sidak's multiple comparisons tests. What TCRdb holds here is the immuneACCESS table cut down to in-frame rearrangements. Part of the clones is not present; checked against another copy, under half of the missing clones reflect an unresolved V gene, and the others are unexplained. D and trimming were read from the DNA, whereas the V and J calls and clone size are those reported in that table. The sample table lists 150,000 to 200,000 clones, roughly 93% of them with a count of one. Of the sample, about 9.2% is held by the ten largest clones.

The data originate from a study of T cell responses to AZD1222 COVID-19 vaccine (dated by TCRdb to 2020 to 2023). Concerning the study at large: AZD1222 recipients with second doses at about 4 weeks or about 12 weeks were pooled, because spike-specific TCR depth and breadth did not differ between schedules. A total of about 250 trial participants underwent TCR sequencing, of whom about 200 had received two doses of AZD1222 and around 25 had received two doses of the MenACWY control vaccine. Trial participants were enrolled into age subgroups of 18-55, 56-69 and 70-plus years, which contained about 160, 30 and 59 TCR-sequenced participants, respectively.

Paper-wide results and their limitations: Nearly half of unique spike-specific TCRs reportedly recognized epitopes outside regions mutated in the B.1.351 and B.1.1.7 variants. Vaccine-associated CD4 TCRs spanned the whole spike protein, with dominant responses in regions 160-218 and 743-854. Conclusions about previously exposed vaccinees are limited because only a handful of AZD1222 recipients were SARS-CoV-2 seropositive at baseline. The 56-69-year group was small, and its depth increase did not reach significance, likely because of low power. No day 14 peak-response samples were available, so repertoires were characterized only after the peak T cell response. After two AZD1222 doses, both the breadth and the depth of spike-specific TCRs were significantly higher than at day 0 and than in MenACWY recipients. Participants were mostly white British and included more females than males, and it was suggested by the authors that clonal diversity may have been underestimated.

This clonotype originated in an adult in good health. This sample comprised peripheral blood, obtained on day 0 of AZD1222 vaccination. The chain is encoded by TRBV5-4 joined to TRBJ2-7, with 7 bases in between that match TRBD2. DNA sequence: TGTGCCAGCAGCTTGGGCCTCGCGGGGGCCTACGAGCAGTACTTC. This translates into CASSLGLAGAYEQYF.